This T cell receptor (beta chain) came from a study of regulatory T cells in long-lasting Graves disease. For TCR beta, libraries came from iRepertoire HTBI primers and Arm-PCR of CDR3 regions. TCRdb re-called the multiplex PCR reads through MiXCR, storing one row per CDR3 protein. The repertoire holds 450,000 to 600,000 distinct CDR3 sequences, roughly 14% seen once, with over 7.5% in the top ten. Whole-study findings and limits: Persistent disease preferred TRBV28, TRBJ1-2 and TRBJ2-5; new disease, TRBV20-1 and TRBJ2-1. Small sample size may have lowered accuracy.

Specified time point: newly diagnosed GD, antithyroid drugs for less than 3 months. PBMC RNA was the source of the TCR library. Peripheral blood, at nine milliliters, went into EDTA tubes. As for this clonotype: The antigen is unknown. A far larger clone lies a single base away; this is likely a read error.

Germline V gene data show CDR1 as MNHNS and CDR2 as SASEGT. CDR3 size: 14 residues. The same specimen was also included in a second study, on T cells in Graves' hyperthyroidism and ophthalmopathy.

The V gene is TRBV6-1, the J gene TRBJ2-1; D may be TRBD1 or TRBD2 (6 bases each). The source was peripheral blood mononuclear cells (PBMCs), collected at new diagnosis, from a patient treated with antithyroid drugs. The receptor was derived from a man younger than 40 with Graves disease. CDR3 coding DNA: TGTGCCGGCAGTGAGAACGGAGGGGGCAATGAGCAGTTCTTC. Its translation: CAGSENGGGNEQFF.